Each of the 30 T cell receptor beta chains below was sequenced from the same sample in a study of blood T cell repertoires in COVID-19. The protocol was immunoSEQ multiplex PCR, while the TCRdb copy is restricted to in-frame clones and leaves out a portion. The sample carries over 250,000 clones, about 83% recorded once. Sequencing was carried out using peripheral blood. These TCRs come from a woman aged 45 to 65 who had recovered from COVID-19.

The rearrangement links TRBV18 to TRBJ2-2, with 7 positions matching TRBD1. Germline V gene sequence: CDR1 KGHSH, CDR2 LQKENI. The length of the CDR3 is 18 residues. V dropped 3 bases and J dropped 3; count of bases not matched to a gene: 13. CDR3 bases: TGTGCCAGCTCACCTTGGGACAGCTTCCGACTTGACACCGGGGAGCTGTTTTTT. Its translation: CASSPWDSFRLDTGELFF.

This rearrangement joins TRBV6-5 to TRBJ1-1; maybe TRBD1 (6 bases). Looked up from germline, CDR1 is MNHEY and CDR2 is SVGAGI. With 9 bases removed from V and 1 base from J, the gap between germline ends came to 12 bases. The CDR3 is 13 residues long. The CDR3 here is CASKQGANTEAFF. CDR3 nucleotide sequence: TGTGCCAGTAAACAGGGAGCGAACACTGAAGCTTTCTTT.

This rearrangement joins TRBV14 to TRBJ1-6; 8 bases agree with TRBD1. V lost 0 bases and J lost 14; bases outside the gene matches: 9. The CDR3 loop spans 15 amino acids. Germline V gene sequence: CDR1 SGHDN, CDR2 FVKESK. CDR3 protein: CASSQDAGGRFTLHF. The CDR3 DNA reads TGTGCCAGCAGCCAAGATGCAGGGGGCCGTTTCACCCTCCACTTT. The full variable domain, with the rest looked up from reference TRBV14 and TRBJ1-6, is EAGVTQFPSHSVIEKGQTVTLRCDPISGHDNLYWYRRVMGKEIKFLLHFVKESKQDESGMPNNRFLAERTGGTYSTLKVQPAELEDSGVYFCASSQDAGGRFTLHFGNGTRLTVT.

The chain couples TRBV18 to TRBJ1-1, with 12 bases identical to TRBD1. Germline V gene lookup returns CDR1 KGHSH and CDR2 LQKENI. Trimming removed 5 bases from V and 5 bases from J; junction bases left unmatched: 6. The CDR3 spans 15 residues. CDR3 protein: CASSTTGQGATEAFF. CDR3 coding DNA: TGTGCCAGCTCAACAACGGGACAGGGGGCAACTGAAGCTTTCTTT.

The chain couples TRBV6-2 or TRBV6-3 to TRBJ1-1; D call uncertain. The germline V gene has CDR1 MNHEY and CDR2 SVGEGT. Between the trimmed V and J ends, which lost 0 bases and 4 bases, there was a span of 9 bases. CDR3 length: 14 amino acids. DNA of the CDR3: TGTGCCAGCAGTTACTCGACTGAGGGCACTGAAGCTTTCTTT. Its translation: CASSYSTEGTEAFF.

The chain recombines TRBV6-5 with TRBJ2-7; TRBD2 might be the D (5 bases). Germline V CDR1 and CDR2: MNHEY, SVGAGI. The CDR3 runs to 13 residues. The V gene lost 7 bases and the J gene lost 3 bases, with 13 bases spanning the gap. CDR3 nucleotide sequence: TGTGCCAGCACTTCAGGACTCAACTACGAGCAGTACTTC. Its translation: CASTSGLNYEQYF.

The rearrangement joins TRBV12-3 or TRBV12-4 to TRBJ1-2, with D possibly matching TRBD1 (5 bases). Trimming shortened V by 9 bases and J by 7 bases, and 18 bases separated the two germline ends. This CDR3 comprises 13 residues. CDR3 bases: TGTGCCAGTGTCCTGCGGGGACTAGGTGGCTACACCTTC. Its protein is CASVLRGLGGYTF.

The chain has TRBV4-3 and TRBJ1-2; possible D gene TRBD1, 5 bases. V lost 1 base to trimming and J lost 8 bases, with 14 bases between them. The CDR3 spans 14 residues. CDR1 LGHNA and CDR2 YSLEER come from the germline V gene. CDR3 sequence reads: CASSQVLAGRGYTF. Here the CDR3 DNA reads TGCGCCAGCAGCCAAGTGTTGGCAGGGCGCGGCTACACCTTC.

This clone was recorded only once. This chain uses TRBV27 with TRBJ1-2, with 8 bases lining up with TRBD1. Trimming took 5 bases from V and 8 from J; bases not matched to a gene: 4. The germline CDR1 and CDR2 sequences are MNHEY and SMNVEV (reference sequence). The CDR3 runs to 12 residues. This CDR3 is CASSTTGVGYTF. The CDR3 nucleotides are TGTGCCAGCAGTACGACAGGGGTCGGCTACACCTTC.

The CDR3 loop reads CASSVEAGATDTQYF. As DNA, the CDR3 is TGTGCCAGCAGTGTCGAAGCGGGGGCCACAGATACGCAGTATTTT. The chain couples TRBV6-4 to TRBJ2-3; 8 nucleotides match TRBD2. The CDR3 loop spans 15 amino acids. Trimming took 4 bases from V and 2 from J; bases not matched to a gene: 5. Per the germline V gene, CDR1 is MRHNA and CDR2 is SNTAGT.

The chain combines TRBV11-2 with TRBJ2-2; D gene uncertain. The germline V gene encodes CDR1 SGHAT and CDR2 FQNNGV. The CDR3 runs 15 residues. The V and J ends lost 1 base and 0 bases respectively, with 6 bases between them. As DNA, the CDR3 is TGTGCCAGCAGCTTAGCTACTACGAACACCGGGGAGCTGTTTTTT. Its protein is CASSLATTNTGELFF.

The chain joins TRBV6-2 or TRBV6-3 to TRBJ2-1; a weak D match, TRBD2 (5 bases). The germline CDR1 and CDR2 sequences are MNHEY and SVGEGT. V lost 6 bases and J 1 base, leaving 10 bases between the germline ends. The CDR3 totals 14 residues. The CDR3 region has the DNA TGTGCCAGCAGCCCCGGCGGGTCCTACAATGAGCAGTTCTTC. This translates into CASSPGGSYNEQFF.

The genes are TRBV30 and TRBJ1-3; a possible D gene is TRBD1 (6 bases). V was cut by 1 base and J by 0 bases, with 16 bases left in between. The CDR3 is 17 amino acids. The V gene's germline CDR1 is GTSNPN and CDR2 SVGIG (reference sequence). CDR3 DNA sequence: TGTGCCTGGAGTGGGAGGACAGTCCTAATCTCTGGAAACACCATATATTTT. Translating gives CAWSGRTVLISGNTIYF.

The chain carries TRBV3-1 (or the pseudogene TRBV3-2) and TRBJ2-2, with 10 bases fitting TRBD1. CDR1 and CDR2 (germline): LGHDT, YNNKEL (reference sequence). V dropped 6 bases and J dropped 7; count of bases not matched to a gene: 8. This CDR3 region has 15 residues. The CDR3 nucleotides are TGTGCCAGCAGTCGACAGGGGGCACCTTTCGGGGAGCTGTTTTTT. This codes for CASSRQGAPFGELFF.

CDR3 amino acids: CASSVGLPQETQYF. The CDR3 DNA follows: TGTGCCAGCAGCGTAGGACTTCCCCAAGAGACCCAGTACTTC. This chain uses TRBV7-3 with TRBJ2-5, with D maybe TRBD2 (5 bases). This CDR3 has 14 amino acids. Germline V gives CDR1 SGHTA, CDR2 FQGTGA. Trimming shortened V by 5 bases and J by 1 base, and 11 bases separated the two germline ends.

This sequence joins TRBV7-9 and TRBJ2-4; D might be TRBD1 (5 bases). Germline V lookup: CDR1 SEHNR, CDR2 FQNEAQ (reference sequence). CDR3 length: 15 amino acids. Deletions cut 2 bases from V and 6 bases from J, with 14 bases between. The CDR3 spells CASSLYETAGNIQYF. The DNA of the CDR3 is TGTGCCAGCAGCTTATACGAGACAGCCGGAAACATTCAGTACTTC.

The chain has TRBV5-1 and TRBJ2-7; D uncertain. The CDR3 contains 14 residues. V lost 6 bases to trimming and J lost 6 bases, with 19 bases between them. Looked up from germline, CDR1 is SGHRS and CDR2 is YFSETQ. CDR3: CASKVMENSSEQYF. Here the CDR3 DNA reads TGCGCCAGCAAGGTAATGGAGAATTCTAGCGAGCAGTACTTC.

The chain uses TRBV18 and TRBJ2-1, with D maybe TRBD1 (5 bases). The CDR3 sequence is 15 residues long. V was cut by 0 bases and J by 5 bases, with 11 bases left in between. The V gene's germline CDR1 is KGHSH and CDR2 LQKENI. The CDR3 is CASSPPGDRDNEQFF. The CDR3, as DNA: TGTGCCAGCTCACCACCCGGAGACAGAGACAATGAGCAGTTCTTC.

This clone qualifies as medium-sized (0.01 to 0.1%). This chain joins TRBV27 and TRBJ2-1, with D possibly TRBD1 on 6 matching bases. The ends were cut back, 0 bases at V and 8 bases at J, with 11 bases in the middle. The germline V gene has CDR1 MNHEY and CDR2 SMNVEV (reference sequence). The CDR3 runs 14 residues. In nucleotides, the CDR3 is TGTGCCAGCAGTTTATCCTCAGGGGTCGATGAGCAGTTCTTC. This codes for CASSLSSGVDEQFF.

This rearrangement joins TRBV7-3 to TRBJ2-1; 14 positions agree with TRBD2. The CDR3 spans 14 residues. J gave up 9 bases and V 5 bases, and 3 bases lay outside the gene matches. Germline-derived CDR1 and CDR2 are SGHTA and FQGTGA. The DNA of the CDR3 is TGTGCCAGCAGCCGGGGACTAGCGGGGGTTGAGCAGTTCTTC. Translation: CASSRGLAGVEQFF.

V and J are TRBV7-2 and TRBJ2-3, with D tentatively TRBD1 (5 bases). The V and J ends lost 2 bases and 2 bases respectively, with 14 bases between them. The CDR3 runs to 16 residues. CDR1 and CDR2 from the germline V gene are SGHTA and FQGNSA. CDR3 residues: CASSLSRAIFTDTQYF. As DNA, the CDR3 is TGTGCCAGCAGCTTATCCAGGGCTATTTTCACAGATACGCAGTATTTT.

J is TRBJ2-2 and V is TRBV23-1; 7 bases align to TRBD2. TRBV23-1 falls under the ORF class, with uncertain function. Trimming took 0 bases from V and 5 from J; bases not matched to a gene: 3. CDR3 length: 15 residues. DNA of the CDR3: TGCGCCAGCAGTCAATCGATCGGGGGGACCGGGGAGCTGTTTTTT. Translating gives CASSQSIGGTGELFF.

This clone was counted a few times. The chain has TRBV5-1 and TRBJ2-7; D unclear. The CDR3 is 14 amino acids. The germline V gene has CDR1 SGHRS and CDR2 YFSETQ. V gave up 0 bases and J gave up 1 base, with 8 bases separating them. CDR3 loop: CASSLEAKSYEQYF. The CDR3 DNA sequence: TGCGCCAGCAGCTTGGAAGCCAAATCCTACGAGCAGTACTTC.

The rearrangement uses TRBV4-3 and TRBJ2-7; TRBD2 might be the D (6 bases). This CDR3 has 13 amino acids. The V end lost 1 base, the J end lost 7 bases, and 11 bases lay between the germline ends. Germline values: CDR1 LGHNA, CDR2 YSLEER. CDR3 coding DNA: TGCGCCAGCAGCCAAGGACCGGGGGATGAGCAGTACTTC. Encoded protein: CASSQGPGDEQYF.

The chain couples TRBV27 to TRBJ2-7; 11 nucleotides line up with TRBD2. With 6 bases clipped from V and 3 bases from J, the junction kept 1 base outside the gene matches. The germline V gene has CDR1 MNHEY and CDR2 SMNVEV (reference sequence). This CDR3 region has 13 residues. In DNA form, the CDR3 reads TGTGCCAGCAGCCTAGCGGGAGGCTACGAGCAGTACTTC. Translating gives CASSLAGGYEQYF.

The chain couples TRBV7-9 to TRBJ1-4; the match to TRBD1 covers 8 bases. V was pared by 6 bases and J by 7 bases, with 19 bases of the junction left unmatched. Germline V gene sequence: CDR1 SEHNR, CDR2 FQNEAQ (reference sequence). This CDR3 is built from 18 residues. The CDR3 DNA follows: TGTGCCAGCAGTCAGACGCTTTCGGCAGGGGGCAGGACTGAAAAACTGTTTTTT. As protein: CASSQTLSAGGRTEKLFF.

This rearrangement joins TRBV28 to TRBJ1-5; 7 bases map to TRBD1. The germline V gene has CDR1 MDHEN and CDR2 SYDVKM. The CDR3 runs to 14 residues. The V segment lost 3 bases and the J segment 3 bases; nucleotides outside the gene matches: 2. As DNA, the CDR3 is TGTGCCAGCAGTTTGGGACAGTACAATCAGCCCCAGCATTTT. Translated, it gives CASSLGQYNQPQHF.

The V and J genes are TRBV12-3 or TRBV12-4 and TRBJ2-4; D not certain. There are 13 residues in the CDR3. With 4 bases removed from V and 4 bases from J, the gap between germline ends came to 8 bases. The CDR3 protein is CASSSTEKNIQYF. In DNA, the CDR3 is TGTGCCAGCAGTTCTACAGAGAAAAACATTCAGTACTTC.

This clone occurred a few times. The chain carries TRBV5-6 and TRBJ1-2; TRBD1 agrees at 10 bases. The CDR3 runs 13 residues. The V gene end was trimmed by 2 bases and the J gene end by 7 bases; junction bases not matched to a gene: 2. Germline CDR1 is SGHDT and CDR2 is YYEEEE. In DNA, the CDR3 is TGTGCCAGCAGCTTTGACAGGGGGCCTGGCTACACCTTC. Residues: CASSFDRGPGYTF. Full variable domain (outside the CDR3, taken from reference TRBV5-6 and TRBJ1-2): DAGVTQSPTHLIKTRGQQVTLRCSPKSGHDTVSWYQQALGQGPQFIFQYYEEEERQRGNFPDRFSGHQFPNYSSELNVNALLLGDSALYLCASSFDRGPGYTFGSGTRLTVV.

The rearrangement joins TRBV28 to TRBJ1-2; the D is unclear. The CDR3 length is 12 residues. V lost 1 base and J lost 5, with 5 bases in between. Germline-derived CDR1 and CDR2 are MDHEN and SYDVKM. This CDR3 is CASSLYQYGYTF. The CDR3 nucleotides are TGTGCCAGCAGTTTATATCAATATGGCTACACCTTC.